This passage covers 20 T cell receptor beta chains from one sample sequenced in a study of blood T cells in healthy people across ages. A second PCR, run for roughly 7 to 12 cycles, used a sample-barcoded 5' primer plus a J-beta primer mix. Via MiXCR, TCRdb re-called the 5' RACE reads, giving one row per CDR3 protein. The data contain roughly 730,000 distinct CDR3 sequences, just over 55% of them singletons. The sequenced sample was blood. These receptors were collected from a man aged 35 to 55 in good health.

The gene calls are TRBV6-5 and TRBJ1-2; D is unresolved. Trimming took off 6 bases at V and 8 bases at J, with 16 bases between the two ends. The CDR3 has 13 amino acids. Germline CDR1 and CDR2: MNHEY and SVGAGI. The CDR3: CASRITTSQGYTF. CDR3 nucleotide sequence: TGTGCCAGCAGAATAACCACGAGCCAGGGCTACACCTTC.

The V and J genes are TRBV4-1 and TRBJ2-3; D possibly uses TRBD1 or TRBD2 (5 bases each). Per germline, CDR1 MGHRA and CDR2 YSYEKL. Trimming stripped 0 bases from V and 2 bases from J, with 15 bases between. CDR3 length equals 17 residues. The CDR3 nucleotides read TGCGCCAGCAGCCAAGACCCGGGACCATCCAACACAGATACGCAGTATTTT. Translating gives CASSQDPGPSNTDTQYF.

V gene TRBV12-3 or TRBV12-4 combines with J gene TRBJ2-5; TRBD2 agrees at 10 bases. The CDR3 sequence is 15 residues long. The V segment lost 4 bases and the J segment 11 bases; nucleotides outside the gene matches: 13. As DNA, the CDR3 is TGTGCCAGCAGTTCAAAAGCGGGGGGGCCGTATGAGCAGTACTTC. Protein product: CASSSKAGGPYEQYF.

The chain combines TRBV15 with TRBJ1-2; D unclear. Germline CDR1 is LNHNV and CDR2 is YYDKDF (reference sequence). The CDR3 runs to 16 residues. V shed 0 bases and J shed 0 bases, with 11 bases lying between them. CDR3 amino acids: CATSRDLDLANYGYTF. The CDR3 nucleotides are TGTGCCACCAGCAGAGATCTGGATCTGGCTAACTATGGCTACACCTTC.

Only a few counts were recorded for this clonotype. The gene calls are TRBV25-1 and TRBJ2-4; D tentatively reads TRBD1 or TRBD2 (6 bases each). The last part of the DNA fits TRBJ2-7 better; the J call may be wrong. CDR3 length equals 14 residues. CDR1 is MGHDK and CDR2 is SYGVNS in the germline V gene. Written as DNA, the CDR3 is TGTGCCAGCAGTGAATATTCGGGGGCACTCGAGCAGTACTTC. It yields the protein CASSEYSGALEQYF.

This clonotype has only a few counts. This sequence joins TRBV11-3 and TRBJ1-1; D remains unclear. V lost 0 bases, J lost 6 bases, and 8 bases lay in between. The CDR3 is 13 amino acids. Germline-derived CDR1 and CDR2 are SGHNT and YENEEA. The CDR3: CASSLDPVSEAFF. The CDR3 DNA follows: TGTGCCAGCAGCTTAGATCCGGTCTCTGAAGCTTTCTTT.

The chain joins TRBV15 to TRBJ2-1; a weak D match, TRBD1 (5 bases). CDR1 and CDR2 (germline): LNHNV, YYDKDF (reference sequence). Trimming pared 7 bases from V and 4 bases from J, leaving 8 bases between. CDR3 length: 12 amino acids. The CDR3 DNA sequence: TGTGCCACCATGGGGCCTTACAATGAGCAGTTCTTC. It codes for CATMGPYNEQFF.

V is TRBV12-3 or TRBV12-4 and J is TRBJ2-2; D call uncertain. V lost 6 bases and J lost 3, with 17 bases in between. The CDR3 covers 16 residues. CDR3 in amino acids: CASSPSAAAYTGELFF. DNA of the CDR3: TGTGCCAGCAGCCCCTCGGCGGCAGCGTACACCGGGGAGCTGTTTTTT.

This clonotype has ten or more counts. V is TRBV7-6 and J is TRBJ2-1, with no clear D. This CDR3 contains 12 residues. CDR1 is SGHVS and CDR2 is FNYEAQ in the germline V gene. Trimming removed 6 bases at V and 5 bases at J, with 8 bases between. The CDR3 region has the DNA TGTGCCAGCAGGCGTACGAACAATGAGCAGTTCTTC. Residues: CASRRTNNEQFF. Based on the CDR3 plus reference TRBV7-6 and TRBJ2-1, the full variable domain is GAGVSQSPRYKVTKRGQDVALRCDPISGHVSLYWYRQALGQGPEFLTYFNYEAQQDKSGLPNDRFSAERPEGSISTLTIQRTEQRDSAMYRCASRRTNNEQFFGPGTRLTVL.

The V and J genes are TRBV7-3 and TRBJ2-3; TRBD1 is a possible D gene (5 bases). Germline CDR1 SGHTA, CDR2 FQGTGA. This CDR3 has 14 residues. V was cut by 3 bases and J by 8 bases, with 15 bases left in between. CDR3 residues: CASSFYGDRATQYF. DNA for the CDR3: TGTGCCAGCAGCTTTTACGGAGACAGAGCTACGCAGTATTTT.

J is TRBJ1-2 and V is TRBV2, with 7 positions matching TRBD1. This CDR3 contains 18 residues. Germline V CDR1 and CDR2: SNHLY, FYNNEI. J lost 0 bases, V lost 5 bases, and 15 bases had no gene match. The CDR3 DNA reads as TGTGCCAGCAGTACTTTCTCTCCTACTGGGACAGCTAACTATGGCTACACCTTC. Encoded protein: CASSTFSPTGTANYGYTF.

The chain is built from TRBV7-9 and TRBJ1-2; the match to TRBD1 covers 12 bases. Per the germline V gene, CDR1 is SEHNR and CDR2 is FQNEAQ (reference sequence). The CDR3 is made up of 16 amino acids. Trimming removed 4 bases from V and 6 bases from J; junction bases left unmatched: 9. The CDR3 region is CASSYTMGQGANGYTF. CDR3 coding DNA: TGTGCCAGCAGCTATACGATGGGACAGGGGGCCAATGGCTACACCTTC. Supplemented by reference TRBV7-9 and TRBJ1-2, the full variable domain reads DTGVSQNPRHKITKRGQNVTFRCDPISEHNRLYWYRQTLGQGPEFLTYFQNEAQLEKSRLLSDRFSAERPKGSFSTLEIQRTEQGDSAMYLCASSYTMGQGANGYTFGSGTRLTVV.

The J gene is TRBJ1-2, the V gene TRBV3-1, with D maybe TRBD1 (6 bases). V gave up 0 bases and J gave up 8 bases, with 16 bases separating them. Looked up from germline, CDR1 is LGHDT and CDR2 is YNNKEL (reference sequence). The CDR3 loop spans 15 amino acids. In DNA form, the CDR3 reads TGTGCCAGCAGCCAAGATTGGAGGGGGAATGGGGGCTACACCTTC. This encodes CASSQDWRGNGGYTF.

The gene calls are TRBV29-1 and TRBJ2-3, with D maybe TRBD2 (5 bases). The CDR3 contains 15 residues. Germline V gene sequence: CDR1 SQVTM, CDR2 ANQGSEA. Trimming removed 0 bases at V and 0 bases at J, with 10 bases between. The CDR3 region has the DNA TGCAGCGTTGAAGAGAGGGCCCAAAGCACAGATACGCAGTATTTT. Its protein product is CSVEERAQSTDTQYF.

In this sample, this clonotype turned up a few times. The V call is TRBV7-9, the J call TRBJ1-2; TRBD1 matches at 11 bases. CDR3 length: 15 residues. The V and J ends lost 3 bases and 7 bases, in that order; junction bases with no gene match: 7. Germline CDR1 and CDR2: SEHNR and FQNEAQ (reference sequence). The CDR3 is CASSFGQGASGGYTF. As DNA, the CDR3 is TGTGCCAGCAGCTTCGGACAGGGGGCATCTGGTGGCTACACCTTC. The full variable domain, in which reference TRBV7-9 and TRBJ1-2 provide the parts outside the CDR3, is DTGVSQNPRHKITKRGQNVTFRCDPISEHNRLYWYRQTLGQGPEFLTYFQNEAQLEKSRLLSDRFSAERPKGSFSTLEIQRTEQGDSAMYLCASSFGQGASGGYTFGSGTRLTVV.

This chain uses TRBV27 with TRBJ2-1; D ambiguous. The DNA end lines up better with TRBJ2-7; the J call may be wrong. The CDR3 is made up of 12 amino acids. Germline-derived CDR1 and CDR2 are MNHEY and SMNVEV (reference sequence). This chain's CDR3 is CASSSPLNEQYF. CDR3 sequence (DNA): TGTGCCAGCAGTTCACCCCTCAATGAGCAGTACTTC.

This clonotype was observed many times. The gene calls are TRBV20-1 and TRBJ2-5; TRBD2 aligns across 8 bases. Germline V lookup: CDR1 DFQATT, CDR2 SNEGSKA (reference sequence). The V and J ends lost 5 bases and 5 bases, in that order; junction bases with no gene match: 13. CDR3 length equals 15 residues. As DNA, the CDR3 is TGCAGTGCTTCTCATGATAGCGGGACCCATGAGACCCAGTACTTC. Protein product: CSASHDSGTHETQYF.

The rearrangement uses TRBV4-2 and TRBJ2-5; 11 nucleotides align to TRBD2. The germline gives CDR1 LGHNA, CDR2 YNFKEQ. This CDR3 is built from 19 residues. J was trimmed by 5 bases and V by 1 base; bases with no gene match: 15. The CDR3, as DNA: TGTGCCAGCAGCCAAGCCCCTACTAGCGGGGGAAGGATCTGGGAGACCCAGTACTTC. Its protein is CASSQAPTSGGRIWETQYF.

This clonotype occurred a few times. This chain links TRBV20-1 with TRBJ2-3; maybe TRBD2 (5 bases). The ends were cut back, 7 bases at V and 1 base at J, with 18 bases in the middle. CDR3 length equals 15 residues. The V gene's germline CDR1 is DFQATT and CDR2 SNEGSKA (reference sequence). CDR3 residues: CSVSPPGLGTDTQYF. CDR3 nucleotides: TGCAGTGTGTCTCCTCCGGGATTGGGCACAGATACGCAGTATTTT.

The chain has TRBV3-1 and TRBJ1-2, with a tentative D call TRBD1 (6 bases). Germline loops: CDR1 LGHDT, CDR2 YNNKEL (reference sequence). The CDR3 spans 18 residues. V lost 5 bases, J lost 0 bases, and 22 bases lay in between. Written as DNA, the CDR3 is TGTGCCAGCAGCACCTTGCCTGCGGGACAAGGAACTAACTATGGCTACACCTTC. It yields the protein CASSTLPAGQGTNYGYTF.